Listed below are T cell receptor beta chains from one sample, sequenced in a study of shared clonotypes between healthy human individuals. Sequenced by immunoSEQ multiplex PCR; TCRdb stores in-frame clones only, minus some. The sample has about 820,000 clones; 80% to 95% are singletons. Sequencing input: naive CD8+ T cells sorted from blood. The receptors stem from a man aged 30 to 45 in good health. CDR3s include the opening cysteine and the closing phenylalanine or tryptophan. The D gene is left open where the match is weak. Part of the rows lack a size; the others show once, few, many or a class for expanded clones.

>TRBV29-1|TRBJ2-7|TRBD1|-
CSVAPDRVYEQYF
TGCAGCGTTGCCCCGGACAGGGTTTACGAGCAGTACTTC
>TRBV23-1|TRBJ1-3|-|-
CASSQSWGGRRARGNTIYF
TGCGCCAGCAGTCAATCGTGGGGGGGCCGGAGGGCCCGAGGCAACACCATATATTTT
>TRBV6-1|TRBJ2-1|TRBD1|-
CASRRDSSTYNEQFF
TGTGCCAGCAGGAGGGACAGTTCTACTTACAATGAGCAGTTCTTC
>TRBV6-5|TRBJ1-4|-|-
CASSYSLGGYEKLFF
TGTGCCAGCAGTTACTCGCTGGGCGGTTATGAAAAACTGTTTTTT
>TRBV6-5|TRBJ2-4|-|-
CASSYIGRDGWDIQYF
TGTGCCAGCAGTTACATCGGCAGGGACGGTTGGGACATTCAGTACTTC
>TRBV28|TRBJ2-2|TRBD2|-
CASCLAENTGELFF
TGTGCCAGCTGTCTAGCGGAAAACACCGGGGAGCTGTTTTTT
>TRBV2|TRBJ1-1|-|once
CASSDQALEAFF
TGTGCCAGCAGTGACCAGGCCCTTGAAGCTTTCTTT
>TRBV11-1|TRBJ2-7|TRBD1|-
CASSPGQGTPSYEQYF
TGTGCCAGCAGCCCAGGACAGGGAACACCCTCCTACGAGCAGTACTTC
>TRBV10-2|TRBJ2-7|TRBD1|-
CATQGQASSYEQYF
TGCGCCACCCAGGGACAGGCGAGCTCCTACGAGCAGTACTTC
>TRBV2|TRBJ2-1|-|once
CASSAGAYNEQFF
TGTGCCAGCAGTGCGGGAGCCTACAATGAGCAGTTCTTC
>TRBV28|TRBJ2-5|-|-
CASSFGMLKETQYF
TGTGCCAGCAGTTTTGGGATGTTAAAAGAGACCCAGTACTTC
>TRBV6-6|TRBJ2-6|-|-
CASSNTASGANVLTF
TGTGCCAGCAGCAATACAGCGTCAGGGGCCAACGTCCTGACTTTC
>TRBV28|TRBJ2-3|-|-
CASSLGFTDTQYF
TGTGCCAGCAGTTTGGGGTTCACAGATACGCAGTATTTT
>TRBV30|TRBJ1-1|-|-
CAWSVLGGYSEAFF
TGTGCCTGGAGTGTACTAGGCGGGTATTCTGAAGCTTTCTTT
>TRBV27|TRBJ2-1|TRBD2|-
CASSPTSGFHNEQFF
TGTGCCAGCAGTCCGACTAGCGGGTTTCACAATGAGCAGTTCTTC
>TRBV9|TRBJ2-1|-|-
CASSLALGQNNEQFF
TGTGCCAGCAGCCTAGCTCTTGGACAGAACAATGAGCAGTTCTTC
>TRBV7-8|TRBJ1-1|-|-
CASTLEGVGNTEAFF
TGTGCCAGCACCCTAGAAGGGGTAGGGAACACTGAAGCTTTCTTT
>TRBV15|TRBJ2-1|-|-
CATSRPLQNNPPAGRDYNEQFF
TGTGCCACCAGCAGACCCCTGCAGAATAACCCGCCGGCGGGGCGGGACTACAATGAGCAGTTCTTC
>TRBV6-1|TRBJ2-7|-|once
CASSVGTGSYF
-
>TRBV7-8|TRBJ2-2|TRBD2|-
CASSLDRTSGSGGELFF
TGTGCCAGCAGCTTAGATAGGACTAGCGGGAGTGGAGGGGAGCTGTTTTTT
>TRBV27|TRBJ1-5|TRBD1|-
CASRPWTGANNQPQHF
TGTGCCAGCAGACCCTGGACAGGGGCAAACAATCAGCCCCAGCATTTT
>TRBV27|TRBJ2-2|-|few
CASSLRSSRVDTGELFF
TGTGCCAGCAGTTTAAGATCCAGCAGGGTGGACACCGGGGAGCTGTTTTTT